The rows below give T cell receptor beta chains drawn from one sample of a study of technical replicates of blood from four donors. TCRdb's table, derived via immunoSEQ multiplex PCR, lists solely in-frame clones and lacks some. In the table there are more than 90,000 clones, 96% of which are singletons. The sample taken for sequencing was T cells isolated from PBMCs. Source of these receptors: a human donor in good health. Both conserved end residues are part of each CDR3. D genes are given only for firm matches.

CDR3	D	V	J
CSVDWRREPRDTQYF	TRBD2	TRBV29-1	TRBJ2-3
CASSLLGRTEAFF	.	TRBV5-6	TRBJ1-1
CASSSSQYSGYANEKLFF	.	TRBV11-2	TRBJ1-4
CASSSGRMTDTQYF	.	TRBV28	TRBJ2-3
CASSGTGRDEQYF	TRBD1	TRBV19	TRBJ2-7
CASSLERSWDTQYF	.	TRBV27	TRBJ2-3
CASSPGQPRSGNTIYF	TRBD1	TRBV4-1	TRBJ1-3
CASSASGTSYEQYF	TRBD2	TRBV7-2	TRBJ2-7
CASSQDMGTGISDTQYF	.	TRBV14	TRBJ2-3
CAWSIVSGNTIYF	.	TRBV30	TRBJ1-3
CASSSGSEKLFF	.	TRBV5-5	TRBJ1-4
CASSSGGAQETQYF	.	TRBV2	TRBJ2-5
CASSATGGWSYEQYF	TRBD1	TRBV11-2	TRBJ2-7
CASSDGTGYTNTEAFF	TRBD1	TRBV25-1	TRBJ1-1
CASSGQGETSRDGYTF	TRBD1	TRBV4-1	TRBJ1-2
CAWSEQNYEQYF	.	TRBV30	TRBJ2-7
CSVEAFEDTNTEAFF	.	TRBV29-1	TRBJ1-1
CASTEGLNTEAFF	.	TRBV5-1	TRBJ1-1
CASTRVRGQGAFGNTIYF	TRBD1	TRBV2	TRBJ1-3
CSATGKGEAFF	.	TRBV20-1	TRBJ1-1
CASSFIFYGGFGEAFF	.	TRBV7-9	TRBJ1-1
CASSYATPQSPLHF	.	TRBV6-5	TRBJ1-6
CASSLFVQGNNEQFF	.	TRBV7-8	TRBJ2-1
CASSLVRGTGNEQFF	.	TRBV11-3	TRBJ2-1
CASSYGTSADQPQHF	.	TRBV6-6	TRBJ1-5
CASSTGQSGNTIYF	TRBD1	TRBV28	TRBJ1-3
CASSPGIYYEQYF	.	TRBV4-1	TRBJ2-7
CASSPPAGQGWEKLFF	.	TRBV18	TRBJ1-4
CASSFQGLENSPLHF	.	TRBV5-1	TRBJ1-6
CASSQGQSNQPQHF	.	TRBV4-1	TRBJ1-5
CASSFFKSPGQGKFWTQYF	TRBD1	TRBV7-9	TRBJ2-5
CASSRQGGYEQYF	TRBD1	TRBV7-8	TRBJ2-7
CATSRDRGRGRGRSYEQYF	TRBD1	TRBV15	TRBJ2-7
CASSLPAQGTPYEQYF	.	TRBV11-2	TRBJ2-7
CASSGLAGYTGELFF	TRBD2	TRBV2	TRBJ2-2
CASSLDRQPTDTQYF	TRBD1	TRBV11-3	TRBJ2-3
CASSLFRAFQYEQYF	.	TRBV11-2	TRBJ2-7